A single sample gave rise to the 32 T cell receptor beta chains below, sequenced in a study of neurological immune-mediated disorders. TCRdb analysed the 5' RACE reads with MiXCR anew, one entry per CDR3 protein. Of 40,000 to 55,000 distinct CDR3 sequences listed, approximately 2.8% are singletons. The sequenced sample was PBMCs. These receptors were collected from a woman aged 45-65 years with multiple sclerosis.

This clonotype appeared many times. The V gene is TRBV29-1, the J gene TRBJ2-5; 7 bases align to TRBD2. This CDR3 region has 13 residues. V dropped 4 bases and J dropped 2; count of bases not matched to a gene: 4. CDR1 is SQVTM, CDR2 ANQGSEA, per germline. The CDR3 region is CSVGWGGQETQYF. DNA for the CDR3: TGCAGCGTTGGATGGGGGGGTCAAGAGACCCAGTACTTC.

This clonotype was observed at least ten times. The V and J genes are TRBV28 and TRBJ1-2, with D possibly TRBD1 on 5 matching bases. V was trimmed by 6 bases and J by 2 bases, leaving 10 bases between them. This CDR3 contains 13 residues. The V gene's germline CDR1 is MDHEN and CDR2 SYDVKM. The CDR3, as DNA: TGTGCCAGCAGCAGGGAAACCAACTATGGCTACACCTTC. Translation gives CASSRETNYGYTF.

In its sample, this clonotype was seen many times. For the CDR3, the DNA is TGCGCCAGCAGCACCCTAGCGGGGGGCACAGATACGCAGTATTTT. As protein: CASSTLAGGTDTQYF. The chain is built from TRBV5-1 and TRBJ2-3; 10 bases map to TRBD2. Germline CDR1 reads SGHRS; CDR2 reads YFSETQ. The CDR3 is 15 residues long. Losses at the gene ends were 4 bases for V and 1 base for J; bases not matched to a gene: 3.

This clonotype was detected many times. The rearrangement uses TRBV5-1 and TRBJ2-1; TRBD2 matches 10 bases. V lost 4 bases, J lost 5 bases, and 9 bases stayed unmatched. CDR1 SGHRS and CDR2 YFSETQ come from the germline V gene. This CDR3 has 16 amino acids. The CDR3 here is CASSNNSGRPNNEQFF. The CDR3 region has the DNA TGCGCCAGCAGCAACAATAGCGGGAGGCCAAACAATGAGCAGTTCTTC.

This clonotype was seen many times. J is TRBJ1-1 and V is TRBV5-1; 8 nucleotides align to TRBD1. The CDR3 extends over 13 amino acids. Losses at the gene ends were 4 bases for V and 3 bases for J; bases not matched to a gene: 2. Germline CDR1 SGHRS, CDR2 YFSETQ. The CDR3 reads CASSGQGDTEAFF. The CDR3 DNA reads as TGCGCCAGCAGCGGACAGGGTGACACTGAAGCTTTCTTT.

This chain joins TRBV10-2 and TRBJ1-4; TRBD1 might be the D (6 bases). V gave up 2 bases and J gave up 4 bases, with 11 bases separating them. This CDR3 comprises 15 residues. In germline, CDR1 is WSHSY, CDR2 SAAADI. CDR3 protein: CASSERGGINEKLFF. CDR3 nucleotide sequence: TGCGCCAGCAGTGAGAGAGGGGGAATTAATGAAAAACTGTTTTTT.

This clonotype was seen ten or more times. The V gene is TRBV12-3 or TRBV12-4, the J gene TRBJ2-1; D gene unclear. CDR3 length: 13 residues. Trimming cost V 0 bases and J 9 bases, with 9 bases left between them. The CDR3 loop is CASSLALRGEQFF. In DNA form, the CDR3 reads TGTGCCAGCAGTTTAGCGTTGCGTGGTGAGCAGTTCTTC.

This clonotype is medium-sized (0.01 to 0.1%). The chain has TRBV28 and TRBJ1-3; 7 nucleotides line up with TRBD1. CDR1 is MDHEN and CDR2 is SYDVKM in the germline V gene. This CDR3 spans 14 amino acids. Trimming removed 4 bases from V and 2 bases from J; junction bases left unmatched: 2. DNA of the CDR3: TGTGCCAGCAGTTCGACAGGGACTGGAAACACCATATATTTT. This sequence encodes CASSSTGTGNTIYF.

V and J are TRBV18 and TRBJ1-1; possibly TRBD1 for D (6 bases). Germline CDR1 and CDR2: KGHSH and LQKENI. The CDR3 is 17 residues long. Deletions cut 4 bases from V and 0 bases from J, with 18 bases between. CDR3 in amino acids: CASSRVTLGAVNTEAFF. In DNA form, the CDR3 reads TGTGCCAGCTCACGTGTCACCCTGGGGGCCGTGAACACTGAAGCTTTCTTT. Using reference TRBV18 and TRBJ1-1 for the parts outside the CDR3, the full variable domain is NAGVMQNPRHLVRRRGQEARLRCSPMKGHSHVYWYRQLPEEGLKFMVYLQKENIIDESGMPKERFSAEFPKEGPSILRIQQVVRGDSAAYFCASSRVTLGAVNTEAFFGQGTRLTVV.

This clonotype was counted ten times or more. The rearrangement joins TRBV5-1 to TRBJ2-3; D possibly corresponds to TRBD1 (6 bases). This CDR3 comprises 14 residues. The germline CDR1 and CDR2 sequences are SGHRS and YFSETQ. Trimming shortened V by 1 base and J by 1 base, and 7 bases separated the two germline ends. The CDR3 DNA follows: TGCGCCAGCAGCTTGAAGGGGGGCACAGATACGCAGTATTTT. This sequence encodes CASSLKGGTDTQYF.

Ten or more counts support this clonotype. The chain recombines TRBV7-2 with TRBJ1-2; D possibly corresponds to TRBD1 (5 bases). V lost 1 base to trimming and J lost 8 bases, with 14 bases between them. The CDR3 has 14 residues. CDR1 is SGHTA, CDR2 FQGNSA, per germline. CDR3 sequence reads: CASSLGGEPLGYTF. The CDR3 nucleotides read TGTGCCAGCAGCTTAGGGGGGGAGCCGTTGGGCTACACCTTC. The whole variable domain, filled in from reference TRBV7-2 and TRBJ1-2, reads GAGVSQSPSNKVTEKGKDVELRCDPISGHTALYWYRQSLGQGLEFLIYFQGNSAPDKSGLPSDRFSAERTGGSVSTLTIQRTQQEDSAVYLCASSLGGEPLGYTFGSGTRLTVV.

This clonotype was counted many times. The chain joins TRBV9 to TRBJ2-1; no clear D gene. There are 12 residues in the CDR3. Trimming shortened V by 0 bases and J by 13 bases, and 11 bases separated the two germline ends. Germline CDR1 reads SGDLS; CDR2 reads YYNGEE. The DNA for the CDR3 is TGTGCCAGCAGCGTAGAAGGGTTTAAACAGTTCTTC. Translated: CASSVEGFKQFF.

This clonotype was seen many times. This chain connects TRBV7-8 to TRBJ2-2; 13 bases align to TRBD2. Germline V gene data show CDR1 as SGHVS and CDR2 as FQNEAQ. The CDR3 is 18 residues long. V dropped 2 bases and J dropped 6; count of bases not matched to a gene: 9. CDR3 bases: TGTGCCAGCAGCTTACGAGCACTAGCGGGGGGGCCCCCCGGGGAGCTGTTTTTT. Encoded protein: CASSLRALAGGPPGELFF.

This clonotype was counted a few times. J is TRBJ1-5 and V is TRBV28; 10 bases line up with TRBD1. The CDR3 contains 20 residues. V lost 5 bases, J lost 1 base, and 17 bases stayed unmatched. Germline CDR1 and CDR2: MDHEN and SYDVKM. CDR3 residues: CASSLLPYRTGGGSNQPQHF. The CDR3 DNA sequence: TGTGCCAGCAGTCTCTTGCCTTACAGGACAGGGGGTGGGAGCAATCAGCCCCAGCATTTT. The full variable domain, in which reference TRBV28 and TRBJ1-5 provide the parts outside the CDR3, is DVKVTQSSRYLVKRTGEKVFLECVQDMDHENMFWYRQDPGLGLRLIYFSYDVKMKEKGDIPEGYSVSREKKERFSLILESASTNQTSMYLCASSLLPYRTGGGSNQPQHFGDGTRLSIL.

This clonotype was detected many times. The V gene is TRBV6-5, the J gene TRBJ2-7; TRBD2 matches at 10 bases. The CDR3 sequence is 14 residues long. The germline V gene encodes CDR1 MNHEY and CDR2 SVGAGI. V was pared by 6 bases and J by 7 bases, with 9 bases of the junction left unmatched. CDR3 in DNA: TGTGCCAGCAGACCTAGCGGGAGTACTTATGAGCAGTACTTC. Amino acid sequence: CASRPSGSTYEQYF.

This clonotype has a count of ten or more. The chain employs TRBV6-1 and TRBJ1-1; D gene unclear. CDR1 is MNHNS, CDR2 SASEGT, per germline. This CDR3 comprises 13 residues. Trimming stripped 4 bases from V and 5 bases from J, with 11 bases between. The CDR3 DNA follows: TGTGCCAGCAGTGTAGCGAGAAGGACTGAAGCTTTCTTT. Amino acid sequence: CASSVARRTEAFF.

V gene TRBV7-8 combines with J gene TRBJ2-3; no definite D call. This CDR3 contains 16 residues. The ends were cut back, 4 bases at V and 0 bases at J, with 14 bases in the middle. Looked up from germline, CDR1 is SGHVS and CDR2 is FQNEAQ. This CDR3 reads CASSWFLLFSTDTQYF. The CDR3 bases are TGTGCCAGCAGCTGGTTTCTTTTGTTTAGCACAGATACGCAGTATTTT.

This clonotype occurred many times. V is TRBV7-2 and J is TRBJ1-2, with unresolved D. CDR3 length equals 15 residues. Trimming left V 3 bases short and J 3 bases short, with 14 bases between. Germline CDR1 reads SGHTA; CDR2 reads FQGNSA. CDR3 in DNA: TGTGCCAGCAGCTTCGCGGAGGTTAGGGACTATGGCTACACCTTC. It yields the protein CASSFAEVRDYGYTF.

The table lists this clonotype with many counts. The chain joins TRBV7-8 to TRBJ2-7, with D maybe TRBD1 (5 bases). This CDR3 spans 13 amino acids. CDR1 SGHVS and CDR2 FQNEAQ come from the germline V gene. The ends were cut back, 5 bases at V and 1 base at J, with 9 bases in the middle. The CDR3 region is CASSLRQSYEQYV. The DNA for the CDR3 is TGTGCCAGCAGCCTCAGACAGTCCTACGAGCAGTACGTC.

This clonotype was picked up many times. The V and J genes are TRBV5-1 and TRBJ2-3; 11 nucleotides agree with TRBD2. The junction had 2 bases not matched to a gene; V was cut back by 1 base and J by 1 base. This CDR3 contains 16 residues. The germline gives CDR1 SGHRS, CDR2 YFSETQ. CDR3 loop: CASSLRGLAGTDTQYF. The CDR3, as DNA: TGCGCCAGCAGCTTGAGGGGACTAGCGGGCACAGATACGCAGTATTTT. Complete variable domain (other parts from reference TRBV5-1 and TRBJ2-3): KAGVTQTPRYLIKTRGQQVTLSCSPISGHRSVSWYQQTPGQGLQFLFEYFSETQRNKGNFPGRFSGRQFSNSRSEMNVSTLELGDSALYLCASSLRGLAGTDTQYFGPGTRLTVL.

This clonotype was observed at least ten times. The chain employs TRBV3-1 and TRBJ2-2; TRBD1 matches at 7 bases. The CDR3 is 15 amino acids. Trimming cost V 2 bases and J 3 bases; bases outside gene matches: 3. Germline assignment: CDR1 LGHDT and CDR2 YNNKEL (reference sequence). CDR3 sequence: CASSQPGQYTGELFF. CDR3 DNA sequence: TGTGCCAGCAGCCAACCGGGACAGTACACCGGGGAGCTGTTTTTT. The whole variable domain, remainder taken from reference TRBV3-1 and TRBJ2-2, is DTAVSQTPKYLVTQMGNDKSIKCEQNLGHDTMYWYKQDSKKFLKIMFSYNNKELIINETVPNRFSPKSPDKAHLNLHINSLELGDSAVYFCASSQPGQYTGELFFGEGSRLTVL.

At least ten counts were recorded for this clonotype. The genes are TRBV18 and TRBJ1-1; unclear D gene. CDR1 is KGHSH and CDR2 is LQKENI in the germline V gene. The CDR3 sequence is 14 residues long. The V and J ends lost 4 bases and 7 bases respectively, with 16 bases between them. CDR3 sequence (DNA): TGTGCCAGCTCACTCCAAAACCAAGGAGTTGAAGCTTTCTTT. Protein: CASSLQNQGVEAFF.

This clonotype has at least ten counts. The V call is TRBV7-2, the J call TRBJ1-2, with D unclear. Germline V gives CDR1 SGHTA, CDR2 FQGNSA. V lost 1 base and J lost 10, with 13 bases in between. CDR3 length equals 13 residues. The CDR3 DNA sequence: TGTGCCAGCAGCTTAGTTGGACCGACCGACTACACCTTC. Translation gives CASSLVGPTDYTF.

A remark on this clonotype: It may be a read error: a sequence one base away is much more abundant. The CDR3 end shows no conserved phenylalanine or tryptophan, and so a read error is likely. The chain carries TRBV12-3 or TRBV12-4 and TRBJ2-1; D not certain. This CDR3 has 11 residues. V was pared by 7 bases and J by 8 bases, with 9 bases between. This chain's CDR3 is CASTLADEQFI. The CDR3 coding sequence is TGTGCCAGCACCCTGGCTGATGAGCAGTTCATC.

This clonotype was picked up many times. The rearrangement joins TRBV7-2 to TRBJ1-3; tentative D call: TRBD1 (6 bases). This CDR3 is built from 14 residues. V lost 1 base and J 5 bases, leaving 9 bases between the germline ends. Germline-derived CDR1 and CDR2 are SGHTA and FQGNSA. CDR3 region: CASSLDGGRNTIYF. CDR3 coding DNA: TGTGCCAGCAGCTTAGACGGGGGCAGAAACACCATATATTTT.

The table lists this clonotype with many counts. The chain employs TRBV7-9 and TRBJ1-1; D is perhaps TRBD1 (5 bases). V was trimmed by 5 bases and J by 6 bases, leaving 13 bases between them. The length of the CDR3 is 13 residues. The germline V gene encodes CDR1 SEHNR and CDR2 FQNEAQ (reference sequence). The CDR3 loop is CASSPRGASEAFF. Here the CDR3 DNA reads TGTGCCAGCAGCCCCCGTGGGGCGTCTGAAGCTTTCTTT.

This chain joins TRBV20-1 and TRBJ2-3; TRBD2 agrees at 13 bases. CDR1 and CDR2 (germline): DFQATT, SNEGSKA (reference sequence). The CDR3 runs to 18 residues. The V gene end was trimmed by 1 base and the J gene end by 5 bases; junction bases not matched to a gene: 12. CDR3 nucleotide sequence: TGCAGTGCTAGAGTTGTCTCGGGGACTAGCGGGAAGAAAGATACGCAGTATTTT. Protein: CSARVVSGTSGKKDTQYF.

This clonotype has at least ten counts. The rearrangement links TRBV4-1 to TRBJ1-2; D is uncertain. This CDR3 spans 15 amino acids. V was shortened by 0 bases and J by 4 bases, with 12 bases between the two germline ends. CDR1 is MGHRA, CDR2 YSYEKL, per germline. The CDR3 bases are TGCGCCAGCAGCCAAGAACATCCAGGTTTCTATGGCTACACCTTC. It encodes CASSQEHPGFYGYTF.

This clonotype was found many times. This rearrangement joins TRBV12-3 or TRBV12-4 to TRBJ2-3; a weak D match, TRBD1 (5 bases). This CDR3 has 14 residues. Trimming stripped 3 bases from V and 0 bases from J, with 7 bases between. The CDR3 DNA reads TGTGCCAGCAGTTTGCAGGGCAGCACAGATACGCAGTATTTT. It translates to CASSLQGSTDTQYF.

In its sample, this clonotype was seen many times. The chain combines TRBV20-1 with TRBJ2-4; no reliable D call. Germline assignment: CDR1 DFQATT and CDR2 SNEGSKA (reference sequence). The V gene lost 6 bases and the J gene lost 3 bases, with 15 bases spanning the gap. This CDR3 region has 14 residues. The CDR3: CSASGEGYKNIQYF. Written as DNA, the CDR3 is TGCAGTGCCAGTGGAGAAGGATACAAAAACATTCAGTACTTC.

This clonotype was picked up many times. V usage is TRBV20-1 and J usage is TRBJ2-7; TRBD1 matches at 7 bases. The CDR3 has 13 residues. Germline trimming cut 5 bases from V and 10 bases from J; bases unmatched to any gene: 14. Germline CDR1 DFQATT, CDR2 SNEGSKA (reference sequence). The CDR3 bases are TGCAGTGCTTCCGGGACAGAGGGTTTTTATCAGTACGTC. Translation gives CSASGTEGFYQYV.

This clonotype was detected ten times or more. This rearrangement joins TRBV7-2 to TRBJ2-3; the D gene is possibly TRBD1 (5 bases). Germline V gene data show CDR1 as SGHTA and CDR2 as FQGNSA. The CDR3 loop spans 12 amino acids. The V and J ends lost 5 bases and 7 bases respectively, with 10 bases between them. The CDR3 DNA sequence: TGTGCCAGCAGCACTTGGGGCAATACGCAGTATTTT. It specifies CASSTWGNTQYF.